One sample yielded the 8 T cell receptor beta chains listed below, sequenced in a study of metastatic and nonmetastatic thyroid tumors. The entire patient cohort was treatment-naive prior to thyroid surgery. TCRdb re-called clones from the PCR reads using MiXCR. The sample includes 9,900 or so clones, about 30% of them seen just once. Sequencing input: tumor tissue. These receptors were taken from a female donor with papillary thyroid cancer or a benign thyroid nodule (not recorded which). Some clones in this sample may be carry-over from other donors' samples.

In the case of this clone: One end of the junction fails to match germline, which may point to a read error. The sample carries other DNA sequences with the same CDR3. V gene TRBV19 combines with J gene TRBJ2-5; D tentatively reads TRBD1 or TRBD2 (7 bases each). The V gene's germline CDR1 is LNHDA and CDR2 SQIVND (reference sequence). The CDR3 loop spans 14 amino acids. CDR3 nucleotides: TGTGCCAGTACCTTGACAGGGAGGGAAGAGACGCAGTACTTC. It encodes CASTLTGREETQYF.

Comments on this clone: The junction departs from the called germline gene at one end, perhaps through a read error. This chain connects TRBV20-1 to TRBJ2-7; the D gene is possibly TRBD2 (5 bases). Germline CDR1 and CDR2: DFQATT and SNEGSKA (reference sequence). The CDR3 is 14 residues long. CDR3 in amino acids: CIARKRSYTYEQYF. CDR3 DNA: TGCATTGCTAGGAAGCGGTCCTACACCTACGAGCAGTACTTC.

This clone appeared a few times. The chain joins TRBV6-1 to TRBJ2-1; D may be TRBD2 (7 bases). The CDR3 consists of 14 residues. The V end lost 8 bases, the J end lost 5 bases, and 16 bases lay between the germline ends. Per the germline V gene, CDR1 is MNHNS and CDR2 is SASEGT. CDR3 region: CASGLVRGHNEQFF. The DNA of the CDR3 is TGTGCCAGCGGGTTAGTGCGGGGGCACAATGAGCAGTTCTTC.

The CDR3 is CASSLVQDYEAFF. CDR3 coding DNA: TGTGCCAGCAGCTTAGTCCAGGATTATGAAGCTTTCTTT. The V gene is TRBV11-2, the J gene TRBJ1-1; the D is unclear. Trimming stripped 1 base from V and 7 bases from J, with 10 bases between. Germline CDR1 and CDR2: SGHAT and FQNNGV. The CDR3 covers 13 residues. The variable domain in full, with the rest retrieved from reference TRBV11-2 and TRBJ1-1, is EAGVAQSPRYKIIEKRQSVAFWCNPISGHATLYWYQQILGQGPKLLIQFQNNGVVDDSQLPKDRFSAERLKGVDSTLKIQPAKLEDSAVYLCASSLVQDYEAFFGQGTRLTVV.

On this clone itself: The junction shows a germline mismatch at one end, possibly a read error. The chain employs TRBV7-2 and TRBJ1-4; 7 nucleotides agree with TRBD1. Germline CDR1 and CDR2: SGHTA and FQGNSA. The CDR3 is 15 amino acids. In nucleotides, the CDR3 is TGTGTCAGCAGCCTTCGGACAGGTAGGTGGGAAAAACTGTTTTTT. This encodes CVSSLRTGRWEKLFF.

The chain has TRBV4-2 and TRBJ2-1, with 8 bases lining up with TRBD2. Looked up from germline, CDR1 is LGHNA and CDR2 is YNFKEQ. The CDR3 consists of 15 residues. With 0 bases clipped from V and 7 bases from J, the junction kept 5 bases outside the gene matches. The CDR3: CASSQDRSGSNEQFF. The CDR3, as DNA: TGTGCCAGCAGCCAAGATCGAAGCGGGAGTAATGAGCAGTTCTTC.

This chain links TRBV9 with TRBJ2-1, with a possible D match to TRBD2 (5 bases). The germline CDR1 and CDR2 sequences are SGDLS and YYNGEE. This CDR3 comprises 16 residues. V dropped 4 bases and J dropped 9 bases, with 23 bases sitting between them. DNA for the CDR3: TGTGCCAGCAGCTTCGAGACTATCGGGGTCGGAGGTGAGCAGTTCTTC. Its protein product is CASSFETIGVGGEQFF.

For this clone: The CDR3 ends on some other residue instead of the conserved phenylalanine or tryptophan, so this is likely a read error. The CDR3 spells CASSCTSRYMYNEQFL. The CDR3 coding sequence is TGTGCCAGCAGTTGTACTAGCCGTTACATGTACAATGAGCAGTTCCTC. V gene TRBV12-3 or TRBV12-4 combines with J gene TRBJ2-1; tentative D call: TRBD2 (6 bases). The CDR3 runs to 16 residues. The V end was cut by 4 bases, the J end by 4 bases, with 17 bases between.